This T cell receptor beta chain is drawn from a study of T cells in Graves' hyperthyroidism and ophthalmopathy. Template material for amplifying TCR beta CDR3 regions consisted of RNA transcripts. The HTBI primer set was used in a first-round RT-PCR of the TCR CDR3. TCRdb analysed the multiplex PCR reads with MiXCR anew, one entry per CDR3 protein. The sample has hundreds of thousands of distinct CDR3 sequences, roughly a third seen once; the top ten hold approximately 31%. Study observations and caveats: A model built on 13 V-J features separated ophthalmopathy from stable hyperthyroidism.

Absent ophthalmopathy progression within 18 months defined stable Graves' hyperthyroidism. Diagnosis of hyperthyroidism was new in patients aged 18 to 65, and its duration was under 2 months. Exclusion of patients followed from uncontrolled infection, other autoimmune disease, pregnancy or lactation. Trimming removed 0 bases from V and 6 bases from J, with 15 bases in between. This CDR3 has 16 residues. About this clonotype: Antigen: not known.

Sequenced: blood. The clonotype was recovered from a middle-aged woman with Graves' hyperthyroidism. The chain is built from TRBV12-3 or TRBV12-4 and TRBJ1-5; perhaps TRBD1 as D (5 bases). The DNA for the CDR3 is TGTGCCAGCAGTTTAGCCGGGGGAAGGGGCAGTCAGCCCCAGCATTTT. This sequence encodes CASSLAGGRGSQPQHF.